The 20 T cell receptor beta chains reported below all come from one sample, sequenced in a study of cytomegalovirus exposure and HLA in healthy donors. PCR employed 60 Vbeta and 13 Jbeta primers. Assay used: immunoSEQ multiplex PCR; TCRdb lists only in-frame clones, some missing. The data contain about 87,000 clones, 74% of them singletons. The sample was PBMCs. The receptor source for this set is a man aged 25-40 years in good health and CMV-seropositive.

The rearrangement uses TRBV27 and TRBJ2-3, with 9 positions matching TRBD2. V shed 8 bases, J shed 7 bases, and the junction held 13 bases outside the gene matches. The CDR3 has 15 residues. CDR1 is MNHEY, CDR2 SMNVEV, per germline (reference sequence). Here the CDR3 DNA reads TGTGCCAGCCTTAGCGGGGGTTCCCCGGCCTATACGCAGTATTTT. Amino acid sequence: CASLSGGSPAYTQYF.

The chain has TRBV2 and TRBJ2-7; 9 positions agree with TRBD1. Unmatched junction bases numbered 20, after V lost 8 bases and J lost 6 bases. The CDR3 has 17 amino acids. Germline values: CDR1 SNHLY, CDR2 FYNNEI. CDR3 residues: CASGRTSGTGYSSEQYF. The CDR3 DNA reads as TGTGCCAGCGGCCGCACGAGCGGGACAGGGTATAGTAGCGAGCAGTACTTC.

The chain employs TRBV6-5 and TRBJ1-2; D is unresolved. Germline values: CDR1 MNHEY, CDR2 SVGAGI. The CDR3 spans 13 residues. Trimming removed 6 bases at V and 5 bases at J, with 13 bases between. This CDR3 is CASSPRGIYGYTF. CDR3 in DNA: TGTGCCAGCAGCCCAAGAGGGATATATGGCTACACCTTC.

The gene calls are TRBV29-1 and TRBJ2-3, with D possibly being TRBD1 (6 bases). CDR1 and CDR2 (germline): SQVTM, ANQGSEA. With 7 bases removed from V and 1 base from J, the gap between germline ends came to 12 bases. This CDR3 has 13 amino acids. The CDR3 sequence is CSGQGRGTDTQYF. The CDR3 bases are TGCAGCGGGCAGGGGAGAGGCACAGATACGCAGTATTTT.

The J gene is TRBJ2-7, the V gene TRBV7-2; maybe TRBD2 (6 bases). With 2 bases removed from V and 2 bases from J, the gap between germline ends came to 22 bases. There are 18 residues in the CDR3. From germline, CDR1 is SGHTA and CDR2 FQGNSA. DNA of the CDR3: TGTGCCAGCAGCTTACGATTCGGACCGGGACTGGGACCCTACGAGCAGTACTTC. It is translated as CASSLRFGPGLGPYEQYF.

V and J are TRBV21-1 and TRBJ1-1; the table's D call TRBD1 went unverified against the DNA. TRBV21-1 represents a pseudogene. The CDR3 contains 15 residues. The CDR3: CASSPPGGKNTEAFF. Written as DNA, the CDR3 is TGTGCCAGCAGCCCCCCAGGGGGAAAGAACACTGAAGCTTTCTTT.

This sequence joins TRBV29-1 and TRBJ1-1, with TRBD1 matching over 12 bases. This CDR3 is built from 16 residues. V was pared by 4 bases and J by 5 bases, with 11 bases of the junction left unmatched. Germline V gives CDR1 SQVTM, CDR2 ANQGSEA. The CDR3 here is CSVAYYGTGGKTEAFF. The CDR3 DNA sequence: TGCAGCGTTGCTTATTATGGGACAGGGGGCAAGACTGAAGCTTTCTTT.

V gene TRBV25-1 combines with J gene TRBJ1-5; D unclear. Trimming took 2 bases from V and 1 from J, leaving 9 bases between them. Germline V lookup: CDR1 MGHDK, CDR2 SYGVNS. CDR3 size: 15 residues. The CDR3 DNA follows: TGTGCCAGCAGTGAAGGGCGTGGGAGCAATCAGCCCCAGCATTTT. Amino acid sequence: CASSEGRGSNQPQHF.

In its sample, this clone was seen a few times. This chain links TRBV6-1 with TRBJ2-1, with a tentative D call TRBD2 (6 bases). The germline CDR1 and CDR2 sequences are MNHNS and SASEGT. This CDR3 spans 12 amino acids. The V gene lost 3 bases and the J gene lost 9 bases, with 9 bases spanning the gap. CDR3 loop: CASSEGGREQFF. The CDR3 region has the DNA TGTGCCAGCAGTGAGGGGGGACGTGAGCAGTTCTTC.

The chain uses TRBV7-9 and TRBJ2-1, with TRBD2 matching 8 bases. The ends lost 5 bases at V and 3 bases at J; junction bases unmatched: 6. CDR1 is SEHNR, CDR2 FQNEAQ, per germline (reference sequence). CDR3 size: 15 residues. The CDR3 is CASSPRLAIYNEQFF. The CDR3 DNA reads TGTGCCAGCAGCCCCCGACTAGCGATCTACAATGAGCAGTTCTTC. Full variable domain (missing parts from reference TRBV7-9 and TRBJ2-1): DTGVSQNPRHKITKRGQNVTFRCDPISEHNRLYWYRQTLGQGPEFLTYFQNEAQLEKSRLLSDRFSAERPKGSFSTLEIQRTEQGDSAMYLCASSPRLAIYNEQFFGPGTRLTVL.

V and J are TRBV28 and TRBJ1-2; D uncertain. The CDR3 consists of 12 residues. The germline CDR1 and CDR2 sequences are MDHEN and SYDVKM. V lost 4 bases and J 7 bases, leaving 10 bases between the germline ends. The CDR3 is CASSSFDTGYTF. In DNA form, the CDR3 reads TGTGCCAGCAGTTCCTTCGACACTGGCTACACCTTC.

This chain joins TRBV6-1 and TRBJ2-7; TRBD2 matches at 8 bases. Per the germline V gene, CDR1 is MNHNS and CDR2 is SASEGT. The V gene end was trimmed by 2 bases and the J gene end by 4 bases; junction bases not matched to a gene: 4. The CDR3 has 14 residues. The CDR3 DNA follows: TGTGCCAGCAGTGAAACTAGCGGTTCTTACGAGCAGTACTTC. This encodes CASSETSGSYEQYF.

The chain carries TRBV5-1 and TRBJ1-4, with 7 bases aligning to TRBD1. Germline lookup yields CDR1 SGHRS and CDR2 YFSETQ. The ends lost 4 bases at V and 6 bases at J; junction bases unmatched: 9. The CDR3 runs 15 residues. For the CDR3, the DNA is TGCGCCAGCAGCGGCGGGGGGACAGCGGATGAAAAACTGTTTTTT. It is translated as CASSGGGTADEKLFF.

The chain couples TRBV5-1 to TRBJ2-2; 8 nucleotides align to TRBD1. The V gene end was trimmed by 4 bases and the J gene end by 4 bases; junction bases not matched to a gene: 9. CDR1 SGHRS and CDR2 YFSETQ come from the germline V gene. The CDR3 loop spans 16 amino acids. This CDR3 is CASSLVGQGVTGELFF. The CDR3 region has the DNA TGCGCCAGCAGCCTGGTCGGACAGGGAGTCACCGGGGAGCTGTTTTTT.

The chain links TRBV7-3 to TRBJ2-1, with 7 bases that match TRBD2. The CDR3 has 17 residues. Germline V CDR1 and CDR2: SGHTA, FQGTGA. The J segment lost 4 bases and the V segment lost 5 bases, leaving 14 bases of the junction unmatched. CDR3 in amino acids: CASSPREGPTGYNEQFF. The CDR3 coding sequence is TGTGCCAGCAGCCCCAGGGAGGGCCCGACGGGATACAATGAGCAGTTCTTC.

V and J are TRBV2 and TRBJ2-7; D is undetermined. The V and J ends lost 5 bases and 4 bases respectively, with 12 bases between them. In germline, CDR1 is SNHLY, CDR2 FYNNEI. The CDR3 sequence is 13 residues long. The CDR3: CASSSSPSYEQYF. The CDR3 bases are TGTGCCAGCAGTAGTTCTCCTAGTTACGAGCAGTACTTC.

V gene TRBV28 combines with J gene TRBJ2-1; 9 positions match TRBD2. Germline CDR1 is MDHEN and CDR2 is SYDVKM. The CDR3 totals 19 residues. V lost 2 bases and J lost 8; bases outside the gene matches: 19. The CDR3 here is CASSLPDNRASGVGDEQFF. As DNA, the CDR3 is TGTGCCAGCAGTTTACCGGACAATAGGGCTAGCGGGGTTGGGGATGAGCAGTTCTTC.

This clone was detected only once. The junction does not match germline at one end; this may be a read error. This chain joins TRBV9 and TRBJ2-5; 11 bases align to TRBD2. The J call is uncertain, as TRBJ2-7 better fits the DNA end. From germline, CDR1 is SGDLS and CDR2 YYNGEE. The CDR3 loop spans 12 amino acids. The CDR3 spells CASSGRADEQYF. The CDR3 DNA reads TGTGCCAGTAGCGGGAGGGCCGACGAGCAGTACTTC.

A note on this clone: An end of the junction does not agree with germline; a read error may underlie this. The chain joins TRBV19 to TRBJ1-6; 9 bases fit TRBD1. The CDR3 length is 15 residues. The germline V gene encodes CDR1 LNHDA and CDR2 SQIVND (reference sequence). Here the CDR3 reads CASSMTWDRDSPLNF. CDR3 nucleotide sequence: TGTGCCAGTAGTATGACGTGGGACAGGGATTCACCCCTCAACTTT.

The chain recombines TRBV25-1 with TRBJ2-3; TRBD1 might be the D (6 bases). Trimming left V 4 bases short and J 3 bases short, with 11 bases between. Germline CDR1 MGHDK, CDR2 SYGVNS. CDR3 length equals 14 residues. The CDR3 DNA reads TGTGCCAGCAGTGCAGCCGGGACAACAGATACGCAGTATTTT. It specifies CASSAAGTTDTQYF.